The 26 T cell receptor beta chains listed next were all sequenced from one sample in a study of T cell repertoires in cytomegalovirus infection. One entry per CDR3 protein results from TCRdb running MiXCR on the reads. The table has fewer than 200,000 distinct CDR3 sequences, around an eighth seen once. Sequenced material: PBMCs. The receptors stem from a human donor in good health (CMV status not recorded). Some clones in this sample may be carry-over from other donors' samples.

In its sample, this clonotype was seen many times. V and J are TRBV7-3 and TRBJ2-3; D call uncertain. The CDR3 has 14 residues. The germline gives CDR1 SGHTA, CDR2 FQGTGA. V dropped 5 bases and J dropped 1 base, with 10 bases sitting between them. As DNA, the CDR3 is TGTGCCAGCAGCCACACCGACGGCACAGATACGCAGTATTTT. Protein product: CASSHTDGTDTQYF.

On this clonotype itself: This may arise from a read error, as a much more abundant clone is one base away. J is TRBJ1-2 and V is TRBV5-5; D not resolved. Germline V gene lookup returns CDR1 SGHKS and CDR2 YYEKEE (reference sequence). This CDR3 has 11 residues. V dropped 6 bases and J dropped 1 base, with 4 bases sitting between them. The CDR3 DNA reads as TGTGCCAGCACCCTTAACTATGGCTACACCTTC. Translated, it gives CASTLNYGYTF.

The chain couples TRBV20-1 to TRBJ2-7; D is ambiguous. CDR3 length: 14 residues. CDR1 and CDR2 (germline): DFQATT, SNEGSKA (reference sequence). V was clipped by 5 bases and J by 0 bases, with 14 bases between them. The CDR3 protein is CSAPDSGASYEQYF. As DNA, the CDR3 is TGCAGTGCTCCCGACTCCGGTGCCTCCTACGAGCAGTACTTC.

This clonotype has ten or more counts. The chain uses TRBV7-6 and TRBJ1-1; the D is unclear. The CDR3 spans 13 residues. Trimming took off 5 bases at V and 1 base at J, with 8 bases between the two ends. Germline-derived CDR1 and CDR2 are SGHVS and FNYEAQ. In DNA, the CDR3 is TGTGCCAGCAGCATGAACGAGAACACTGAAGCTTTCTTT. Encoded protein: CASSMNENTEAFF.

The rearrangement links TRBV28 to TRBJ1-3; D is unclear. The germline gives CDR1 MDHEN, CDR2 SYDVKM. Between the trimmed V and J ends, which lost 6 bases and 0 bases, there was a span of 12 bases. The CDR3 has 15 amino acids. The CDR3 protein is CASSDGPISGNTIYF. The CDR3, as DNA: TGTGCCAGCAGCGACGGACCGATCTCTGGAAACACCATATATTTT.

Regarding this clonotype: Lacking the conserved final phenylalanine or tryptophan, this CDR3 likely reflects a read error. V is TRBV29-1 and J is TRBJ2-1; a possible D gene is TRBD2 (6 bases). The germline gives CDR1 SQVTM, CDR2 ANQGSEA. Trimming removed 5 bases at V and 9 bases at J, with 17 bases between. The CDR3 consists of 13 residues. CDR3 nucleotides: TGCAGCGTTCGACTAGAGTCCGCGACTGAGCAGTTCTTA. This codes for CSVRLESATEQFL.

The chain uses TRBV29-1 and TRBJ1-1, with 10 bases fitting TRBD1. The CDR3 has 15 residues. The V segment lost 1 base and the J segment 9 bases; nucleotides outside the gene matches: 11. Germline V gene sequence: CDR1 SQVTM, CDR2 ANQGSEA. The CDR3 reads CSVEVDGTGVVQAFF. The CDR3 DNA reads TGCAGCGTTGAAGTCGACGGGACAGGGGTGGTGCAAGCTTTCTTT.

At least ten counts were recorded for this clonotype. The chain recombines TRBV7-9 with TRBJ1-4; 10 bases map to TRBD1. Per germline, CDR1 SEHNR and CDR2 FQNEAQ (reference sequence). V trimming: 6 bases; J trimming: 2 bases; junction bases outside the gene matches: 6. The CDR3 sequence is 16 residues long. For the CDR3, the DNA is TGTGCCAGCAGGATGGGGACAGGGGAGACTAATGAAAAACTGTTTTTT. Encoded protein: CASRMGTGETNEKLFF.

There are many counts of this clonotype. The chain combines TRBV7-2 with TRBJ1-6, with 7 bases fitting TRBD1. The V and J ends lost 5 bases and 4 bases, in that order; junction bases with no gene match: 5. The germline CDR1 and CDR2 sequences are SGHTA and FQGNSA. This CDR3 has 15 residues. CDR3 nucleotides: TGTGCCAGCAGCCCGCGGACAGGTTATAATTCACCCCTCCACTTT. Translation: CASSPRTGYNSPLHF.

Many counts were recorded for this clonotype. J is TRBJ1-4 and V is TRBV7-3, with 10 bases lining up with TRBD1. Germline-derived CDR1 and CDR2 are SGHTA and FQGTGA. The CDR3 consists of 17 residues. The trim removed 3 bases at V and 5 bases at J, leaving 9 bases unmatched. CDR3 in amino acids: CASSFPPTGQGNEKLFF. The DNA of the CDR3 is TGTGCCAGCAGCTTCCCGCCGACGGGACAGGGGAATGAAAAACTGTTTTTT. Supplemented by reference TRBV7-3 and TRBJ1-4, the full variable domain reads GAGVSQTPSNKVTEKGKYVELRCDPISGHTALYWYRQSLGQGPEFLIYFQGTGAADDSGLPNDRFFAVRPEGSVSTLKIQRTERGDSAVYLCASSFPPTGQGNEKLFFGSGTQLSVL.

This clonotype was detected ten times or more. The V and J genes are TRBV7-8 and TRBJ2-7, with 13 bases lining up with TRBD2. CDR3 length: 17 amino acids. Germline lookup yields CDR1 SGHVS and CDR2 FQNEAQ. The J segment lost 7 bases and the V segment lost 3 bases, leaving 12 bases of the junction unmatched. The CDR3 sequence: CASSFIGTSGIPGEQYF. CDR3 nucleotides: TGTGCCAGCAGCTTTATCGGGACTAGCGGGATCCCAGGGGAGCAGTACTTC. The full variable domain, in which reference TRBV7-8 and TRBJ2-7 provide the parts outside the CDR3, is GAGVSQSPRYKVAKRGQDVALRCDPISGHVSLFWYQQALGQGPEFLTYFQNEAQLDKSGLPSDRFFAERPEGSVSTLKIQRTQQEDSAVYLCASSFIGTSGIPGEQYFGPGTRLTVT.

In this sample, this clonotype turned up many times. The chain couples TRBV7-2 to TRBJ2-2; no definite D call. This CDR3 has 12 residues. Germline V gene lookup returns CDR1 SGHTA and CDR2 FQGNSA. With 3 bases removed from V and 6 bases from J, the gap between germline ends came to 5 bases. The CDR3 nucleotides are TGTGCCAGCAGCTTTAGCTCCGGGGAGCTGTTTTTT. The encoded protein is CASSFSSGELFF.

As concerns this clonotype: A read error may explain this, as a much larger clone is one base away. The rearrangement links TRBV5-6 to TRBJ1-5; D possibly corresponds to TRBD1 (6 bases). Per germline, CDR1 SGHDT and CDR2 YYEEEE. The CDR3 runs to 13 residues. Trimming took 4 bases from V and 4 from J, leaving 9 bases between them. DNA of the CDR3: TGTGCCAGCAGCGTACAGGGAAATCAGCCCCAGCATTTT. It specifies CASSVQGNQPQHF.

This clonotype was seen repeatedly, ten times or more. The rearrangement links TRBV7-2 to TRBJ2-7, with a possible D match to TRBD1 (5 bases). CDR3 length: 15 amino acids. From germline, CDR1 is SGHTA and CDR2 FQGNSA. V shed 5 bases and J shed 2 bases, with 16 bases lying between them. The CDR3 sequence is CASSRAWTDTYEQYF. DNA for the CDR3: TGTGCCAGCAGCCGAGCCTGGACGGACACCTACGAGCAGTACTTC.

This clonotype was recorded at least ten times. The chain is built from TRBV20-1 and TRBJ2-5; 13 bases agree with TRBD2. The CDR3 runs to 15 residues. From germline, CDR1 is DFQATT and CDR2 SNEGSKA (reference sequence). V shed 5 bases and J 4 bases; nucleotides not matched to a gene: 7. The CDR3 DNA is TGCAGTGCTTTTACTAGCGGGAGGGCCCCAGAGACCCAGTACTTC. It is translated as CSAFTSGRAPETQYF.

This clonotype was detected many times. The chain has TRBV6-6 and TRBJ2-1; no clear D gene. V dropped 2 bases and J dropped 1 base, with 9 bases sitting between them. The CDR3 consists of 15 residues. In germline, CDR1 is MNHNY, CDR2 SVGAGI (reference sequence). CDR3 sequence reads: CASSYGTLSYNEQFF. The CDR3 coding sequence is TGTGCCAGCAGTTACGGAACCTTGTCCTACAATGAGCAGTTCTTC.

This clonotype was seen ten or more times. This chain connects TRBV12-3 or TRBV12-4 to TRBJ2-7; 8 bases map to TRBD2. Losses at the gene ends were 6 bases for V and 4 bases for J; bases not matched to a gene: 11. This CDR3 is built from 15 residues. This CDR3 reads CASSSWVSGVYEQYF. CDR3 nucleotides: TGTGCCAGCAGCTCCTGGGTTAGCGGGGTTTACGAGCAGTACTTC.

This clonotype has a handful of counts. In DNA, the CDR3 is TGTGCCAGCAGGGGACCTACGAACACCGGGGAGCTGTTTTTT. This gives the protein CASRGPTNTGELFF. This chain joins TRBV11-3 and TRBJ2-2, with D perhaps being TRBD1 or TRBD2 (5 bases each). Germline-derived CDR1 and CDR2 are SGHNT and YENEEA. The V end was cut by 6 bases, the J end by 0 bases, with 8 bases between. This CDR3 is built from 14 residues. The whole variable domain, filled in from reference TRBV11-3 and TRBJ2-2, reads EAGVVQSPRYKIIEKKQPVAFWCNPISGHNTLYWYLQNLGQGPELLIRYENEEAVDDSQLPKDRFSAERLKGVDSTLKIQPAELGDSAVYLCASRGPTNTGELFFGEGSRLTVL.

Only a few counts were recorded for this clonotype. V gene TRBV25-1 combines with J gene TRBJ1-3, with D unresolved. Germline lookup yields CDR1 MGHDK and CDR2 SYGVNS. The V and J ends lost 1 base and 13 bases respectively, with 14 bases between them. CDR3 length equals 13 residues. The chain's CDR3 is CASSESVRFRIYF. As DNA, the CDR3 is TGTGCCAGCAGTGAATCGGTGCGATTTAGAATATATTTT.

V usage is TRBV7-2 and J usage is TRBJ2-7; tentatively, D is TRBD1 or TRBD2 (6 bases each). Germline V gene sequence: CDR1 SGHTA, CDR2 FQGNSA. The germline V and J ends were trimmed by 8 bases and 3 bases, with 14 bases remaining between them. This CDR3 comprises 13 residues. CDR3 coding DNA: TGTGCCAGCCGCACACAGGGAGGCTACGAGCAGTACTTC. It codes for CASRTQGGYEQYF.

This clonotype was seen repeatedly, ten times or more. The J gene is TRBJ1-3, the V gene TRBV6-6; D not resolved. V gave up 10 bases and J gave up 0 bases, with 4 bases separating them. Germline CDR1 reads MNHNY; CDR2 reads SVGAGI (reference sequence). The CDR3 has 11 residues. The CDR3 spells CATSSGNTIYF. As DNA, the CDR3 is TGTGCCACCAGCTCTGGAAACACCATATATTTT.

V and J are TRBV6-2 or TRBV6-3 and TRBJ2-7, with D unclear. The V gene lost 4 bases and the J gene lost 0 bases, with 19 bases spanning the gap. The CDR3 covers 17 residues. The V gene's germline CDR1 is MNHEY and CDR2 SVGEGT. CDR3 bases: TGTGCCAGCAGTTCCGAGAGTGGAAGGGTCTTCTCCTACGAGCAGTACTTC. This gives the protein CASSSESGRVFSYEQYF.

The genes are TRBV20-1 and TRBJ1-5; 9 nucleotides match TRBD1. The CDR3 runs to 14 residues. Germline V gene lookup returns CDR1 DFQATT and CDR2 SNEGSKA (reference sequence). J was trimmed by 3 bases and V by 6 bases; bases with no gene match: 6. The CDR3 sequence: CSAALQGANQPQHF. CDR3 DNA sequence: TGCAGTGCCGCACTACAGGGGGCCAATCAGCCCCAGCATTTT.

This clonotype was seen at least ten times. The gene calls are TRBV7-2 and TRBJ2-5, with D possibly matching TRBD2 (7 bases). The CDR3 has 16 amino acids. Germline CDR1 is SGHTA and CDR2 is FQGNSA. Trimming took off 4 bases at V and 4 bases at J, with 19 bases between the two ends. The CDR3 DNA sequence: TGTGCCAGCAGCTCAGGCGGCGCGAGGGGGGGAGAGACCCAGTACTTC. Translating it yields CASSSGGARGGETQYF.

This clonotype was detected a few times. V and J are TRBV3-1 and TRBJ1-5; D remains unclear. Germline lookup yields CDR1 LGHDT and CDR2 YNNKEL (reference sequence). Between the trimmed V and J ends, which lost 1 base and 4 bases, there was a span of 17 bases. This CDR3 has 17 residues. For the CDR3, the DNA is TGTGCCAGCAGCCAAGCTGGGCTCGGAGGCCAGAATCAGCCCCAGCATTTT. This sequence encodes CASSQAGLGGQNQPQHF.

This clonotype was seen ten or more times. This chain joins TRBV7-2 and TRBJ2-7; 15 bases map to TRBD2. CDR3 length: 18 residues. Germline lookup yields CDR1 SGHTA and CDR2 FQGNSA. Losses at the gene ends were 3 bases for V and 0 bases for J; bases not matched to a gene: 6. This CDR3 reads CASSLRTSGRGSSYEQYF. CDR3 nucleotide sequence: TGTGCCAGCAGCTTGCGGACTAGCGGGAGGGGTAGCTCCTACGAGCAGTACTTC. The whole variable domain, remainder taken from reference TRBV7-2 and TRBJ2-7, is GAGVSQSPSNKVTEKGKDVELRCDPISGHTALYWYRQSLGQGLEFLIYFQGNSAPDKSGLPSDRFSAERTGGSVSTLTIQRTQQEDSAVYLCASSLRTSGRGSSYEQYFGPGTRLTVT.